A selection of T cell receptor beta chains follows, all from one sample in a study of cytomegalovirus exposure and HLA in healthy donors. Measured with immunoSEQ multiplex PCR; TCRdb has only the in-frame clones, and not every one. The sample contains roughly 150,000 clones, 85% of which appear only once. The sequenced sample consisted of PBMCs. Every receptor here comes from a man aged 25 to 45 in good health and CMV-seropositive. Both conserved end residues are part of each CDR3. A D gene is named only where the DNA matches it firmly. Clone size is not always given. Where it is, it says once, few, many or a class for expanded clones.

V gene	D gene	J gene	clone size	CDR3 DNA	CDR3 protein
TRBV29-1	TRBD2	TRBJ2-7	-	TGCAGCGTTGAATCTGCGGGAGAATCCTACGAGCAGTACTTC	CSVESAGESYEQYF
TRBV15	-	TRBJ1-2	-	TGTGCCACCAGCAGAGAACGAGTCAGGGAAGGCTATGGCTACACCTTC	CATSRERVREGYGYTF
TRBV2	-	TRBJ2-3	once	TGTGCCAGCAGCCCTTATCACGGGTCAGATACGCAGTATTTT	CASSPYHGSDTQYF
TRBV19	TRBD2	TRBJ2-5	once	TGTGCCAGTAGTATAGTCCCGTCGACGGGGGGAGTAGAGACCCAGTACTTC	CASSIVPSTGGVETQYF
TRBV7-7	TRBD2	TRBJ2-1	once	TGTGCTAGCAGCCCCGCGGGGGACTACAATGAGCAGTTCTTC	CASSPAGDYNEQFF
TRBV25-1	-	TRBJ1-1	-	TGTGCCAGCAGTGACCAGGGCTACGGCACTGAAGCTTTCTTT	CASSDQGYGTEAFF
TRBV27	TRBD2	TRBJ2-1	-	TGTGCCAGCAGTCTTTTGGGACGGGGGGTCTACAATGAGCAGTTCTTC	CASSLLGRGVYNEQFF
TRBV7-2	TRBD2	TRBJ2-7	-	TGTGCCAGCAGGCAGGCCGGGGGGGCGGTCGAGCAGTACTTC	CASRQAGGAVEQYF
TRBV12-5	-	TRBJ1-1	-	TGTGCTAGTGGTACTAATACAGGGTTTGGCGTCGGCACTGAAGCTTTCTTT	CASGTNTGFGVGTEAFF
TRBV4-2	-	TRBJ2-5	-	TGTGCCAGCAGCCAGGGTCGGAGAGAGACCCAGTACTTC	CASSQGRRETQYF
TRBV4-1	-	TRBJ1-1	few	TGCGCCAGCAGCCATGCGGGACTCATGAACACTGAAGCTTTCTTT	CASSHAGLMNTEAFF
TRBV7-9	TRBD1	TRBJ2-7	-	TGTGCCAGCAGCCCCGGACAGGGGCAGGGGTACGAGCAGTACTTC	CASSPGQGQGYEQYF
TRBV6-5	-	TRBJ2-1	-	TGTGCCAGCAGTACCGGAGGTAATGAGCAGTTCTTC	CASSTGGNEQFF
TRBV27	TRBD1	TRBJ1-1	-	TGTGCCAGCAGCCTAGGGGGGACAGCTGAAGCTTTCTTT	CASSLGGTAEAFF
TRBV30	-	TRBJ2-1	few	TGTGCCTGGAGTGAGGGGTGGGGAAATGAGCAGTTCTTC	CAWSEGWGNEQFF